This TCR beta chain is drawn from a study of blood T cell repertoires in COVID-19. In this sample, this clone turned up a few times. CDR1 and CDR2 from the germline V gene are SGHRS and YFSETQ. The CDR3 sequence is 17 residues long. V was cut by 0 bases and J by 0 bases, with 13 bases left in between. The repertoire was sequenced with immunoSEQ multiplex PCR; TCRdb's copy has only in-frame clones and lacks some. The data contain fewer than 500,000 clones, around 89% of them singletons. The origin of this receptor is a woman between 25 and 40 years old with acute COVID-19. The chain joins TRBV5-1 to TRBJ2-1, with a possible D match to TRBD2 (5 bases). The specimen was PBMCs or T cells enriched from blood (not recorded which). The CDR3 DNA reads as TGCGCCAGCAGCTTGGCCGAGGGCCCGAGCTCCTACAATGAGCAGTTCTTC. Residues: CASSLAEGPSSYNEQFF.